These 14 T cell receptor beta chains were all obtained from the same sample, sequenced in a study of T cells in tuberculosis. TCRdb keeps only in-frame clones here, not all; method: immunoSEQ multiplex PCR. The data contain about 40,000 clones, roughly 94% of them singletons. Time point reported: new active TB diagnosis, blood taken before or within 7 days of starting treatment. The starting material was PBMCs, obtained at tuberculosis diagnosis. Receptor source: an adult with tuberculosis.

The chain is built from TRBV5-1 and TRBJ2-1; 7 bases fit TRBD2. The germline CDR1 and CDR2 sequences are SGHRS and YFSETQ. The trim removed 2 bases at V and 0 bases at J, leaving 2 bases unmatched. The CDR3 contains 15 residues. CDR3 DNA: TGCGCCAGCAGCTTAGCGGGGAACTCCTACAATGAGCAGTTCTTC. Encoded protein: CASSLAGNSYNEQFF.

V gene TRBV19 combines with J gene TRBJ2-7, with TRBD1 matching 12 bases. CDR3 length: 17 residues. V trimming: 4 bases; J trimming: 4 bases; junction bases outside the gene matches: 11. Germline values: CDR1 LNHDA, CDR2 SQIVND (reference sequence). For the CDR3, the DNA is TGTGCCAGTAGTAGGCAACCGGGACAGGGGGCGGGGTACGAGCAGTACTTC. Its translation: CASSRQPGQGAGYEQYF.

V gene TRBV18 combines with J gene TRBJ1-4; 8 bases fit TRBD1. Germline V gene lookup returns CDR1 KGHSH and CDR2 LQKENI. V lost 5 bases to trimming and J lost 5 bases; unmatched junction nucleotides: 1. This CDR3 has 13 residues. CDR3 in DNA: TGTGCCAGCTCAGCAGGGGGCAATGAAAAACTGTTTTTT. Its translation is CASSAGGNEKLFF.

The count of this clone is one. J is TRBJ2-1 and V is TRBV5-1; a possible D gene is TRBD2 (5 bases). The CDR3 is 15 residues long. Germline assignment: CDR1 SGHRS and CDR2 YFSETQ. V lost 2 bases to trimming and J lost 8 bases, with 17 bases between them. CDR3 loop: CASSLEGSAFYEQFF. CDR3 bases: TGCGCCAGCAGCTTAGAGGGCTCGGCATTTTATGAGCAGTTCTTC.

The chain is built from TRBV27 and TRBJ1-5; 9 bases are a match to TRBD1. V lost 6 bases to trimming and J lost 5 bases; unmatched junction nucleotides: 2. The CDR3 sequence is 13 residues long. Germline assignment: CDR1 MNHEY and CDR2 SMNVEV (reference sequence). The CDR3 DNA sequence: TGTGCCAGCAGGCGGGACAGGGATCAGCCCCAGCATTTT. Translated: CASRRDRDQPQHF.

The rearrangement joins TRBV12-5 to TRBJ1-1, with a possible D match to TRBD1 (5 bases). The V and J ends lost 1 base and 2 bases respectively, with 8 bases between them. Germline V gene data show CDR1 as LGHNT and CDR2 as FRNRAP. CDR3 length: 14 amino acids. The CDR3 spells CASGLGQYNTEAFF. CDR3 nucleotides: TGTGCTAGTGGTTTGGGACAGTATAACACTGAAGCTTTCTTT.

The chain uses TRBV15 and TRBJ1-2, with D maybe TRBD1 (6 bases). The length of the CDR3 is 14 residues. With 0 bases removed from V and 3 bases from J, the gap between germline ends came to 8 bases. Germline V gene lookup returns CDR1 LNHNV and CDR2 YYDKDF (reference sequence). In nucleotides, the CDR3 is TGTGCCACCAGCAGAGAAAGGGGGTACTATGGCTACACCTTC. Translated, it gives CATSRERGYYGYTF.

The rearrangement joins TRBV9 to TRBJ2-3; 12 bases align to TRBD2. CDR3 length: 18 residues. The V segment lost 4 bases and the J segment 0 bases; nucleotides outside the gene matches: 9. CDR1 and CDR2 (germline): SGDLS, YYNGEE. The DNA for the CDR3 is TGTGCCAGCAGCAAACGTTTAGGACTAGCGGGGAGCACAGATACGCAGTATTTT. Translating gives CASSKRLGLAGSTDTQYF.

This CDR3 reads CASSLDYGGLKNYGYTF. CDR3 DNA: TGTGCCAGCAGCTTAGATTACGGGGGGTTGAAGAACTATGGCTACACCTTC. The chain joins TRBV11-2 to TRBJ1-2; a weak D match, TRBD1 (5 bases). Germline V gene data show CDR1 as SGHAT and CDR2 as FQNNGV. The length of the CDR3 is 17 residues. The germline V and J ends were trimmed by 0 bases and 2 bases, with 16 bases remaining between them. Based on the CDR3 plus reference TRBV11-2 and TRBJ1-2, the full variable domain is EAGVAQSPRYKIIEKRQSVAFWCNPISGHATLYWYQQILGQGPKLLIQFQNNGVVDDSQLPKDRFSAERLKGVDSTLKIQPAKLEDSAVYLCASSLDYGGLKNYGYTFGSGTRLTVV.

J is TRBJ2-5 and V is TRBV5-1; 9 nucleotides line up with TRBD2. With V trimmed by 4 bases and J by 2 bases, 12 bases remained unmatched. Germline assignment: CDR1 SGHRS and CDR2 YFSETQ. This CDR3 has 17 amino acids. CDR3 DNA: TGCGCCAGCAGCCTTTTTGGCGGAAGCGGGGGGCAAGAGACCCAGTACTTC. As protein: CASSLFGGSGGQETQYF.

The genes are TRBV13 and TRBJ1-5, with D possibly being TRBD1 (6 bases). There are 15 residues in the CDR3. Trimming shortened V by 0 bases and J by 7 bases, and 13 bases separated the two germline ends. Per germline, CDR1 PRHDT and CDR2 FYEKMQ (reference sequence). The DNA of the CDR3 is TGTGCCAGCAGCTTAGGCCCACAGGGAACCCAGCCCCAGCATTTT. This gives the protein CASSLGPQGTQPQHF.

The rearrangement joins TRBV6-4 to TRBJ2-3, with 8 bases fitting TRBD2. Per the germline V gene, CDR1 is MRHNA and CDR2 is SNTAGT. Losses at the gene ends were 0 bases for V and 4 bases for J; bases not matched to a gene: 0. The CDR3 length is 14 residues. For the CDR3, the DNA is TGTGCCAGCAGTGACTCCGGGGGGGCAGATACGCAGTATTTT. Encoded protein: CASSDSGGADTQYF.

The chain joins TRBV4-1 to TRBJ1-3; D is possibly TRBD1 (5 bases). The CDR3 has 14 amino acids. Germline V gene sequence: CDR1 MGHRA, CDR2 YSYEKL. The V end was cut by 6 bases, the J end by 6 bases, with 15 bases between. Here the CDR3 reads CASRPLGVANTIYF. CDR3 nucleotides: TGCGCCAGCAGGCCTTTAGGGGTGGCAAACACCATATATTTT.

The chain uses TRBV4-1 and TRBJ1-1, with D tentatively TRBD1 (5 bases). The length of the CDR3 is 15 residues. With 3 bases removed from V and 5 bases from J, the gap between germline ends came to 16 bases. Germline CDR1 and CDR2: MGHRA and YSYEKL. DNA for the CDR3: TGCGCCAGCAGCCAGGAAACGAATAGGGGAACTGAAGCTTTCTTT. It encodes CASSQETNRGTEAFF.